A selection of T cell receptor beta chains follows, all from one sample in a study of CD8+ T cells in alopecia areata. Method: immunoSEQ multiplex PCR; TCRdb's copy keeps in-frame clones and lacks some. The data contain around 140,000 clones, about 59% of them singletons. The specimen was CD8+ T cells sorted from blood, collected at week 4, from a patient treated with tofacitinib. The receptors come from a human donor with alopecia areata. Each CDR3 is given without its conserved first and last residue.

>TRBV30|TRBJ1-1
AWSMDSSNTEAF
>TRBV7-8|TRBJ2-1
ASSLTSGGLHNEQF
>TRBV7-9|TRBJ1-5
ASSVDRVNQPQH
>TRBV5-6|TRBJ2-7
ASSFGTGSYEQY
>TRBV6-4|TRBJ2-2
ASSDASGGTGELF
>TRBV5-6|TRBJ1-1
ASSLGESTEAF
>TRBV4-1|TRBJ1-6
ASRKLGGRMSPLH
>TRBV7-9|TRBJ1-5
ASSPNNRDQPQH
>TRBV14|TRBJ1-2
ASSQDLGRSNYGYT
>TRBV10-3|TRBJ2-3
AITGTSSTDTQY
>TRBV2|TRBJ1-1
ASSEGRFRDTEAF
>TRBV6-5|TRBJ2-7
ASGDLLGYEQY
>TRBV7-9|TRBJ2-6
ASSPQGAGANVLT
>TRBV13|TRBJ2-5
ASSFGGLYQETQY
>TRBV7-9|TRBJ1-1
ASSSQGSEAF
>TRBV6-6|TRBJ2-7
ASTDTDEQY
>TRBV27|TRBJ1-5
ASSPHNQPQH
>TRBV27|TRBJ2-3
ASTLLAGVTDTQY
>TRBV4-3|TRBJ1-5
ASSPRRTDQPQH
>TRBV4-2|TRBJ2-2
ASSQEGQNTGELF
>TRBV6-5|TRBJ2-1
ASSYSSGGNEQF
>TRBV5-6|TRBJ2-3
ASSLSGAVSTDTQY
>TRBV5-6|TRBJ2-7
ASSLGVWGADYEQY
>TRBV5-6|TRBJ2-5
ASSLGLAGGPKTQY
>TRBV14|TRBJ2-5
ASSLPAGETQY